Following are 17 T cell receptor beta chains from one sample sequenced in a study of blood T cell repertoires in COVID-19. Some clones are missing from TCRdb's copy, which holds only in-frame ones; the method was immunoSEQ multiplex PCR. Of 100,000 to 150,000 clones in the sample, around 76% were seen once. Sequencing was carried out using peripheral blood. Receptors were obtained from an older man with COVID-19, enrolled during active disease.

J is TRBJ1-5 and V is TRBV19, with D possibly TRBD1 on 5 matching bases. The CDR3 sequence is 15 residues long. Trimming took 4 bases from V and 7 from J, leaving 17 bases between them. Germline values: CDR1 LNHDA, CDR2 SQIVND (reference sequence). The CDR3 coding sequence is TGTGCCAGTAGTAGAAAGTTAAGGGGCGGACAGCCCCAGCATTTT. Protein product: CASSRKLRGGQPQHF.

This clone came up a few times. The V call is TRBV3-1 (or the pseudogene TRBV3-2), the J call TRBJ1-6; 10 positions match TRBD1. The V gene end was trimmed by 6 bases and the J gene end by 4 bases; junction bases not matched to a gene: 9. The CDR3 sequence is 17 residues long. In germline, CDR1 is LGHDT, CDR2 YNNKEL (reference sequence). Here the CDR3 DNA reads TGTGCCAGCAGGCCCGCCGGGACAGGGGAATATAATTCACCCCTCCACTTT. This translates into CASRPAGTGEYNSPLHF.

CDR3 loop: CASSLVRDTYEQYF. CDR3 in DNA: TGTGCCAGCAGCTTAGTTAGGGACACCTACGAGCAGTACTTC. V is TRBV7-8 and J is TRBJ2-7, with D maybe TRBD1 (6 bases). The V end lost 1 base, the J end lost 2 bases, and 9 bases lay between the germline ends. Germline CDR1 SGHVS, CDR2 FQNEAQ. The CDR3 is made up of 14 amino acids.

The chain joins TRBV18 to TRBJ1-1; D is possibly TRBD1 (5 bases). Germline V CDR1 and CDR2: KGHSH, LQKENI. The length of the CDR3 is 13 residues. Trimming pared 2 bases from V and 5 bases from J, leaving 9 bases between. In nucleotides, the CDR3 is TGTGCCAGCTCACCATGGGGGAGGACTGAAGCTTTCTTT. This translates into CASSPWGRTEAFF.

This clone appeared a single time. V gene TRBV4-1 combines with J gene TRBJ2-1, with TRBD2 identical over 9 bases. The J segment lost 2 bases and the V segment lost 2 bases, leaving 7 bases of the junction unmatched. Germline V gene sequence: CDR1 MGHRA, CDR2 YSYEKL. CDR3 length equals 17 residues. The CDR3 loop reads CASSQMGLAGPYNEQFF. In DNA form, the CDR3 reads TGCGCCAGCAGCCAAATGGGTCTAGCGGGACCCTACAATGAGCAGTTCTTC.

The V and J genes are TRBV28 and TRBJ1-3; no definite D call. From germline, CDR1 is MDHEN and CDR2 SYDVKM. Trimming removed 3 bases at V and 7 bases at J, with 16 bases between. CDR3 length: 15 amino acids. CDR3 in amino acids: CASSFSPFASNTIYF. The CDR3 nucleotides are TGTGCCAGCAGTTTTTCCCCTTTCGCGAGCAACACCATATATTTT.

The table lists this clone with many counts. The CDR3 DNA follows: TGTGCCACCAGCAGAGATAATTACCAGAGCGGGAGGGCCGAGAATGAGCAGTTCTTC. Translated, it gives CATSRDNYQSGRAENEQFF. V and J are TRBV15 and TRBJ2-1; 10 bases match TRBD2. CDR1 is LNHNV and CDR2 is YYDKDF in the germline V gene (reference sequence). There are 19 residues in the CDR3. Losses at the gene ends were 0 bases for V and 7 bases for J; bases not matched to a gene: 15.

This chain connects TRBV10-3 to TRBJ2-7, with D possibly TRBD2 on 5 matching bases. The CDR3 runs 13 residues. Germline V gene lookup returns CDR1 ENHRY and CDR2 SYGVKD. Between the trimmed V and J ends, which lost 4 bases and 5 bases, there was a span of 12 bases. The CDR3 region has the DNA TGTGCCATCAGTGTAGGGAGCGGAGACGAGCAGTACTTC. Its translation is CAISVGSGDEQYF.

This clone was found once. This rearrangement joins TRBV5-1 to TRBJ2-3; a possible D gene is TRBD2 (7 bases). CDR3 length: 13 amino acids. Germline V gene data show CDR1 as SGHRS and CDR2 as YFSETQ. Trimming pared 5 bases from V and 4 bases from J, leaving 11 bases between. The CDR3 DNA reads as TGCGCCAGCAGGGGGGGGCTGGCAGATACGCAGTATTTT. This encodes CASRGGLADTQYF.

This clone was seen a few times. The rearrangement links TRBV29-1 to TRBJ2-5, with 9 bases that match TRBD2. There are 14 residues in the CDR3. The V gene end was trimmed by 4 bases and the J gene end by 2 bases; junction bases not matched to a gene: 5. CDR1 and CDR2 from the germline V gene are SQVTM and ANQGSEA. DNA of the CDR3: TGCAGCGTTGTCCTGGCGGGAGGGCAAGAGACCCAGTACTTC. It encodes CSVVLAGGQETQYF.

The V gene is TRBV3-1 (or the pseudogene TRBV3-2), the J gene TRBJ2-5, with 7 bases matching TRBD1. The CDR3 length is 12 residues. Germline V gene data show CDR1 as LGHDT and CDR2 as YNNKEL (reference sequence). The CDR3 loop reads CGAGGGQETQYF. The DNA for the CDR3 is TGTGGGGCAGGGGGTGGTCAAGAGACCCAGTACTTC.

This chain uses TRBV23-1 with TRBJ1-1, with D uncertain. TRBV23-1 qualifies as an ORF whose function is uncertain. V lost 2 bases and J 1 base, leaving 26 bases between the germline ends. The CDR3 sequence is 20 residues long. The CDR3 spells CASSQGLRDVPGQPNTEAFF. The DNA of the CDR3 is TGCGCCAGCAGTCAAGGTCTTCGCGATGTCCCGGGTCAGCCGAACACTGAAGCTTTCTTT.

The V and J genes are TRBV18 and TRBJ2-7; the D is unclear. Germline lookup yields CDR1 KGHSH and CDR2 LQKENI. With 3 bases removed from V and 0 bases from J, the gap between germline ends came to 6 bases. The CDR3 has 13 residues. The CDR3 DNA sequence: TGTGCCAGCTCACCTGCTAACTCCTACGAGCAGTACTTC. Its protein product is CASSPANSYEQYF.

This clone was seen a handful of times. V is TRBV5-4 and J is TRBJ1-2; 11 bases line up with TRBD1. Germline-derived CDR1 and CDR2 are SGHNT and YYREEE (reference sequence). The CDR3 contains 19 residues. With V trimmed by 3 bases and J by 1 base, 14 bases remained unmatched. CDR3 DNA: TGTGCCAGCAGCTCGGGAGGGTGGACAGGGGGCGTCAGTAACTATGGCTACACCTTC. It is translated as CASSSGGWTGGVSNYGYTF. Full variable domain (outside the CDR3, taken from reference TRBV5-4 and TRBJ1-2): ETGVTQSPTHLIKTRGQQVTLRCSSQSGHNTVSWYQQALGQGPQFIFQYYREEENGRGNFPPRFSGLQFPNYSSELNVNALELDDSALYLCASSSGGWTGGVSNYGYTFGSGTRLTVV.

The V and J genes are TRBV7-8 and TRBJ2-7, with 7 bases matching TRBD1. Germline V gives CDR1 SGHVS, CDR2 FQNEAQ. The J segment lost 3 bases and the V segment lost 0 bases, leaving 5 bases of the junction unmatched. There are 15 residues in the CDR3. The CDR3 reads CASSLARQGGYEQYF. CDR3 coding DNA: TGTGCCAGCAGCTTAGCTAGACAGGGTGGCTACGAGCAGTACTTC. The full variable domain, completed using reference TRBV7-8 and TRBJ2-7, is GAGVSQSPRYKVAKRGQDVALRCDPISGHVSLFWYQQALGQGPEFLTYFQNEAQLDKSGLPSDRFFAERPEGSVSTLKIQRTQQEDSAVYLCASSLARQGGYEQYFGPGTRLTVT.

In its sample, this clone was seen once. The chain is built from TRBV9 and TRBJ2-3; D perhaps matches TRBD2 (6 bases). V lost 0 bases and J 0 bases, leaving 8 bases between the germline ends. From germline, CDR1 is SGDLS and CDR2 YYNGEE. This CDR3 contains 15 residues. CDR3 loop: CASSVGRGSTDTQYF. The CDR3 DNA follows: TGTGCCAGCAGCGTAGGGAGGGGAAGCACAGATACGCAGTATTTT.

This clone has just a few counts. The chain recombines TRBV20-1 with TRBJ2-5, with 9 bases lining up with TRBD2. V shed 3 bases, J shed 4 bases, and the junction held 6 bases outside the gene matches. In germline, CDR1 is DFQATT, CDR2 SNEGSKA (reference sequence). CDR3 size: 14 residues. CDR3 coding DNA: TGCAGTGCTAGTCTAGCGGGACGGAGAGAGACCCAGTACTTC. Amino acid sequence: CSASLAGRRETQYF.